This T cell receptor beta chain was recorded in a study of shared clonotypes between healthy human individuals. Study details: Every donor yielded three CD4 naive, three CD4 memory, two CD8 naive and one CD8 memory plate.

Adult donors, all healthy and HIV-negative, had no recent acute infections or vaccinations. Negatively enriched CD4+ T cells were divided by CD45RA into naive and memory. Study observations and caveats: Naive CD4 clonotype sharing across a few donors was 4% to 5%.

A note on this clone: Its target is not known.

Generated by immunoSEQ multiplex PCR, the TCRdb table keeps only in-frame clones and is missing some. The data contain fewer than 3 million clones, around 92% of them singletons. The clonotype was recovered from a young man in good health. Some clones in this sample may be carry-over from other donors' samples. Material: naive CD4+ T cells from PBMCs. Subset defined: CD45RA+ positively selected.

CDR3 region: CASSEREGAGATLGFF. The CDR3 DNA reads TGCGCCAGCAGTGAGAGGGAGGGAGCAGGCGCCACTTTGGGTTTCTTT. J is TRBJ1-1 and V is TRBV10-1; D call uncertain. The germline V gene has CDR1 WNHNN and CDR2 SYGVQD (reference sequence). V shed 2 bases and J shed 13 bases, with 26 bases lying between them. The length of the CDR3 is 16 residues.